This TCR beta chain was captured in a study of T cell changes during pregnancy in multiple sclerosis. This clone has only one observation. Produced via immunoSEQ multiplex PCR; TCRdb's table is partial and in-frame only. The sample has about 51,000 clones; 93% are singletons. This CDR3 has 17 residues. V lost 1 base and J lost 0; bases outside the gene matches: 2. Per germline, CDR1 SGHVS and CDR2 FNYEAQ. This TCR came from a female donor with multiple sclerosis, enrolled in a pregnancy study. This chain connects TRBV7-6 to TRBJ2-7, with 14 bases lining up with TRBD2. The material was peripheral blood, obtained in the second trimester of pregnancy. CDR3 sequence (DNA): TGTGCCAGCAGCTTAGGGACTAGCGGGAGGAGCTCCTACGAGCAGTACTTC. This codes for CASSLGTSGRSSYEQYF.